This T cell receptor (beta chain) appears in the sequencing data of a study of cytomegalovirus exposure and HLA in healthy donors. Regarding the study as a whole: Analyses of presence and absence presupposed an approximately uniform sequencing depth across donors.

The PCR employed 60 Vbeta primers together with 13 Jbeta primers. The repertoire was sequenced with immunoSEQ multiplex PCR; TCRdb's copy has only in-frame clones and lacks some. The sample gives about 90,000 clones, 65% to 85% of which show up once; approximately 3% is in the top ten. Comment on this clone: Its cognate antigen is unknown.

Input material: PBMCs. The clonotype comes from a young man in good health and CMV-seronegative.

The CDR3 protein is CASSIAPGGSDGYTF. DNA of the CDR3: TGTGCCAGTAGTATCGCCCCAGGGGGCTCGGACGGCTACACCTTC. V gene TRBV19 combines with J gene TRBJ1-2, with 8 bases fitting TRBD1. The CDR3 spans 15 residues. Germline CDR1 is LNHDA and CDR2 is SQIVND (reference sequence). V was clipped by 3 bases and J by 8 bases; unmatched bases: 11.